These 28 T cell receptor beta chains were sequenced from one sample in a study of blood T cell repertoires in COVID-19. Profiling relied on immunoSEQ multiplex PCR, and the TCRdb table lists in-frame clones only, not all of them. The sample shows just under 30,000 clones, roughly 90% of them seen only once. Input material: peripheral blood. All receptors come from a human donor with active COVID-19. The donor label of this sample is uncertain.

The V gene is TRBV6-1, the J gene TRBJ2-5; D possibly corresponds to TRBD1 (6 bases). Trimming cost V 1 base and J 1 base, with 13 bases left between them. Germline loops: CDR1 MNHNS, CDR2 SASEGT. This CDR3 region has 16 residues. This CDR3 reads CASSEGPTGFQETQYF. The CDR3 DNA reads TGTGCCAGCAGTGAAGGGCCCACAGGGTTCCAAGAGACCCAGTACTTC.

The chain joins TRBV9 to TRBJ2-7; 8 bases fit TRBD1. V was pared by 4 bases and J by 4 bases, with 7 bases of the junction left unmatched. Germline V CDR1 and CDR2: SGDLS, YYNGEE. The CDR3 runs 14 residues. CDR3 loop: CASSTRTGPYEQYF. The CDR3 DNA sequence: TGTGCCAGCAGCACAAGGACAGGGCCTTACGAGCAGTACTTC.

The V gene is TRBV29-1, the J gene TRBJ1-3, with D unresolved. Germline assignment: CDR1 SQVTM and CDR2 ANQGSEA. CDR3 length: 14 amino acids. Trimming left V 0 bases short and J 4 bases short, with 10 bases between. The chain's CDR3 is CSVEEAVLGNTIYF. The CDR3 DNA sequence: TGCAGCGTTGAAGAGGCGGTTTTAGGAAACACCATATATTTT.

The rearrangement uses TRBV18 and TRBJ1-5; TRBD1 matches 11 bases. The ends lost 4 bases at V and 6 bases at J; junction bases unmatched: 5. The CDR3 runs to 15 residues. Germline V gives CDR1 KGHSH, CDR2 LQKENI. CDR3 DNA: TGTGCCAGCTCACTCGGGACAGGGGGTGCTCAGCCCCAGCATTTT. It specifies CASSLGTGGAQPQHF. The entire variable domain, with the rest obtained from reference TRBV18 and TRBJ1-5, is as follows: NAGVMQNPRHLVRRRGQEARLRCSPMKGHSHVYWYRQLPEEGLKFMVYLQKENIIDESGMPKERFSAEFPKEGPSILRIQQVVRGDSAAYFCASSLGTGGAQPQHFGDGTRLSIL.

The chain employs TRBV5-3 and TRBJ2-5; D gene unclear. TRBV5-3 has ORF status, its function being uncertain. This CDR3 has 13 amino acids. V shed 5 bases and J shed 1 base, with 9 bases lying between them. The CDR3 here is CARSSVSQETQYF. For the CDR3, the DNA is TGTGCCAGAAGTTCAGTAAGCCAAGAGACCCAGTACTTC.

The chain employs TRBV7-6 and TRBJ2-1, with 7 bases fitting TRBD2. This CDR3 spans 15 amino acids. Looked up from germline, CDR1 is SGHVS and CDR2 is FNYEAQ. J was trimmed by 3 bases and V by 5 bases; bases with no gene match: 7. CDR3 bases: TGTGCCAGCAGCCCCATGAGCGGGATCTACAATGAGCAGTTCTTC. Translation gives CASSPMSGIYNEQFF. The variable domain in full, with the rest retrieved from reference TRBV7-6 and TRBJ2-1, is GAGVSQSPRYKVTKRGQDVALRCDPISGHVSLYWYRQALGQGPEFLTYFNYEAQQDKSGLPNDRFSAERPEGSISTLTIQRTEQRDSAMYRCASSPMSGIYNEQFFGPGTRLTVL.

The rearrangement joins TRBV25-1 to TRBJ2-5; D might be TRBD1 (5 bases). V lost 2 bases and J 2 bases, leaving 9 bases between the germline ends. Germline values: CDR1 MGHDK, CDR2 SYGVNS. This CDR3 region has 14 residues. In DNA form, the CDR3 reads TGTGCCAGCAGTGAAGACAGTGTTCAAGAGACCCAGTACTTC. Translated: CASSEDSVQETQYF.

This chain connects TRBV7-9 to TRBJ1-3, with TRBD1 as a possible D gene (6 bases). This CDR3 has 16 amino acids. Trimming removed 7 bases from V and 0 bases from J, with 16 bases in between. Germline lookup yields CDR1 SEHNR and CDR2 FQNEAQ (reference sequence). CDR3 amino acids: CASNLGGGPSGNTIYF. CDR3 coding DNA: TGTGCCAGCAACCTTGGCGGGGGCCCCTCTGGAAACACCATATATTTT.

J is TRBJ1-2 and V is TRBV7-2, with no clear D. The CDR3 runs 13 residues. V was pared by 2 bases and J by 0 bases, with 4 bases between. CDR1 and CDR2 from the germline V gene are SGHTA and FQGNSA. The CDR3 region is CASSLRANYGYTF. The CDR3 DNA is TGTGCCAGCAGCTTACGGGCTAACTATGGCTACACCTTC.

This chain uses TRBV29-1 with TRBJ2-3; TRBD2 might be the D (6 bases). The CDR3 is 12 residues long. CDR1 is SQVTM and CDR2 is ANQGSEA in the germline V gene. Trimming stripped 6 bases from V and 4 bases from J, with 11 bases between. CDR3 sequence (DNA): TGCAGCGTCGTTCGGGGGTCAGATACGCAGTATTTT. It is translated as CSVVRGSDTQYF.

V gene TRBV25-1 combines with J gene TRBJ1-6, with no clear D. This CDR3 has 12 amino acids. Germline V gene lookup returns CDR1 MGHDK and CDR2 SYGVNS. V lost 7 bases and J 4 bases, leaving 5 bases between the germline ends. The CDR3 region is CASKAYNSPLHF. The CDR3, as DNA: TGTGCCAGCAAAGCGTATAATTCACCCCTCCACTTT.

The V call is TRBV5-8, the J call TRBJ1-4; TRBD1 aligns across 8 bases. The length of the CDR3 is 16 residues. V shed 1 base and J 8 bases; nucleotides not matched to a gene: 10. Germline assignment: CDR1 SGHTS and CDR2 YDEGEE. CDR3 sequence: CASSLTGTGRREKLFF. For the CDR3, the DNA is TGTGCCAGCAGCTTGACCGGGACAGGACGTAGAGAAAAACTGTTTTTT.

This chain uses TRBV4-1 with TRBJ1-2; 12 bases are a match to TRBD1. Germline V CDR1 and CDR2: MGHRA, YSYEKL. There are 19 residues in the CDR3. V shed 0 bases, J shed 2 bases, and the junction held 10 bases outside the gene matches. CDR3 DNA sequence: TGCGCCAGCAGCCAAGATAGAACCGGGACAGGGGGCCTCAACTATGGCTACACCTTC. Its protein product is CASSQDRTGTGGLNYGYTF.

CDR3 nucleotides: TGTGCCAGCAGCGACCGACTGGCGGGGCAGTTCTTC. It translates to CASSDRLAGQFF. V usage is TRBV7-2 and J usage is TRBJ2-1, with D possibly being TRBD2 (5 bases). Germline-derived CDR1 and CDR2 are SGHTA and FQGNSA. CDR3 length: 12 residues. The V end was cut by 5 bases, the J end by 12 bases, with 14 bases between.

The rearrangement links TRBV29-1 to TRBJ1-1, with D unresolved. This CDR3 spans 12 amino acids. V was trimmed by 7 bases and J by 3 bases, leaving 12 bases between them. Germline V gene data show CDR1 as SQVTM and CDR2 as ANQGSEA. The CDR3 nucleotides read TGCAGCGGGGCTATTTGGGACACTGAAGCTTTCTTT. Translation: CSGAIWDTEAFF.

The chain uses TRBV5-1 and TRBJ2-7; unclear D gene. The V end lost 5 bases, the J end lost 2 bases, and 11 bases lay between the germline ends. This CDR3 contains 13 residues. Looked up from germline, CDR1 is SGHRS and CDR2 is YFSETQ. The CDR3: CASRMAGTYEQYF. For the CDR3, the DNA is TGCGCCAGCAGGATGGCAGGCACCTACGAGCAGTACTTC.

V is TRBV5-1 and J is TRBJ1-1; 7 bases are a match to TRBD1. Trimming took 2 bases from V and 5 from J; bases not matched to a gene: 9. The CDR3 runs 15 residues. Per the germline V gene, CDR1 is SGHRS and CDR2 is YFSETQ. DNA for the CDR3: TGCGCCAGCAGCTTTTCCGTCTCGACAGGGACTGAAGCTTTCTTT. Its protein product is CASSFSVSTGTEAFF.

The chain uses TRBV3-1 (or the pseudogene TRBV3-2) and TRBJ1-6; D unresolved. This CDR3 contains 13 residues. V lost 2 bases and J 5 bases, leaving 4 bases between the germline ends. Per the germline V gene, CDR1 is LGHDT and CDR2 is YNNKEL (reference sequence). The CDR3 reads CASSQTHNSPLHF. In DNA form, the CDR3 reads TGTGCCAGCAGCCAAACACATAATTCACCCCTCCACTTT.

The chain has TRBV4-3 and TRBJ1-2, with 8 bases lining up with TRBD1. This CDR3 contains 15 residues. The V segment lost 0 bases and the J segment 2 bases; nucleotides outside the gene matches: 2. The V gene's germline CDR1 is LGHNA and CDR2 YSLEER. CDR3 nucleotides: TGCGCCAGCAGCCAAGATGCAGGGGGCAACTATGGCTACACCTTC. Encoded protein: CASSQDAGGNYGYTF.

The rearrangement joins TRBV7-2 to TRBJ2-1; D may be TRBD1 (6 bases). CDR3 length equals 14 residues. V shed 4 bases and J shed 7 bases, with 14 bases lying between them. From germline, CDR1 is SGHTA and CDR2 FQGNSA. The CDR3 is CASSSPGQTNEQFF. For the CDR3, the DNA is TGTGCCAGCAGCTCTCCGGGACAAACAAATGAGCAGTTCTTC.

This rearrangement joins TRBV6-2 or TRBV6-3 to TRBJ2-5; 10 bases match TRBD2. V lost 4 bases, J lost 4 bases, and 9 bases stayed unmatched. Germline V CDR1 and CDR2: MNHEY, SVGEGT. The CDR3 length is 16 residues. The CDR3 coding sequence is TGTGCCAGCAGTTCCGGCCTAGCGGGAGTTGGAGAGACCCAGTACTTC. This codes for CASSSGLAGVGETQYF.

The chain is built from TRBV6-2 or TRBV6-3 and TRBJ2-5, with 7 positions matching TRBD2. The CDR3 covers 15 residues. Germline V lookup: CDR1 MNHEY, CDR2 SVGEGT. The trim removed 4 bases at V and 5 bases at J, leaving 10 bases unmatched. The CDR3 DNA is TGTGCCAGCAGTTCCACCCGCGGGAGTTGGGAGACCCAGTACTTC. Amino acids: CASSSTRGSWETQYF.

V usage is TRBV19 and J usage is TRBJ2-1; TRBD1 matches at 11 bases. The CDR3 covers 14 residues. Looked up from germline, CDR1 is LNHDA and CDR2 is SQIVND (reference sequence). The J segment lost 6 bases and the V segment lost 7 bases, leaving 5 bases of the junction unmatched. DNA of the CDR3: TGTGCCAGTACCCCGGGACAGGGGGGCAATGAGCAGTTCTTC. Translation: CASTPGQGGNEQFF.

V is TRBV10-2 and J is TRBJ2-1; D gene unclear. This CDR3 contains 17 residues. Trimming stripped 0 bases from V and 5 bases from J, with 17 bases between. Per germline, CDR1 WSHSY and CDR2 SAAADI. The DNA of the CDR3 is TGCGCCAGCAGTGAGTCCCGAGCGCTGTCTAAACACAATGAGCAGTTCTTC. Residues: CASSESRALSKHNEQFF.

The chain couples TRBV29-1 to TRBJ2-7; 9 bases are a match to TRBD2. The CDR3 extends over 13 amino acids. From germline, CDR1 is SQVTM and CDR2 ANQGSEA. The ends lost 2 bases at V and 6 bases at J; junction bases unmatched: 5. This chain's CDR3 is CSVEYGTSSEQYF. For the CDR3, the DNA is TGCAGCGTTGAATACGGGACTAGCAGCGAGCAGTACTTC.

The chain employs TRBV19 and TRBJ1-6; TRBD1 matches 8 bases. The germline V gene has CDR1 LNHDA and CDR2 SQIVND (reference sequence). The CDR3 is made up of 17 amino acids. The V and J ends lost 6 bases and 7 bases, in that order; junction bases with no gene match: 14. CDR3 DNA: TGTGCCAGTAGAACAGGGGGAAACTCGGTAGGGAATTCACCCCTCCACTTT. This codes for CASRTGGNSVGNSPLHF. The complete variable domain, with remaining parts taken from reference TRBV19 and TRBJ1-6, reads DGGITQSPKYLFRKEGQNVTLSCEQNLNHDAMYWYRQDPGQGLRLIYYSQIVNDFQKGDIAEGYSVSREKKESFPLTVTSAQKNPTAFYLCASRTGGNSVGNSPLHFGNGTRLTVT.

This clone was observed a single time. The chain is built from TRBV7-8 and TRBJ2-2; 7 positions match TRBD1. Germline CDR1 is SGHVS and CDR2 is FQNEAQ. The CDR3 is 13 residues long. V was pared by 1 base and J by 7 bases, with 0 bases of the junction left unmatched. CDR3 region: CASSLGQGGELFF. The CDR3 nucleotides read TGTGCCAGCAGCTTAGGACAGGGCGGGGAGCTGTTTTTT.

V usage is TRBV3-1 (or the pseudogene TRBV3-2) and J usage is TRBJ1-2; D remains ambiguous. The V and J ends lost 1 base and 10 bases respectively, with 10 bases between them. Per germline, CDR1 LGHDT and CDR2 YNNKEL (reference sequence). This CDR3 has 12 amino acids. CDR3 in amino acids: CASSQGEVDYTF. Here the CDR3 DNA reads TGTGCCAGCAGCCAAGGTGAGGTGGACTACACCTTC.